Included here is one TCR beta chain sequence, with context. This specimen belongs to a study of technical replicates of blood from a few donors. Between the trimmed V and J ends, which lost 2 bases and 5 bases, there was a span of 13 bases. CDR1 is SGDLS, CDR2 YYNGEE, per germline. There are 14 residues in the CDR3. Here immunoSEQ multiplex PCR was the method, and the copy in TCRdb shows in-frame clones only, minus some. The repertoire has around 86,000 clones, approximately 97% of them found once; the top ten carry 0.2%. The rearrangement joins TRBV9 to TRBJ1-2; D is possibly TRBD1 (5 bases). The TCR sequence derives from a human donor in good health. The sequencing input was T cells isolated from PBMCs. CDR3: CASSVGRASYGYTF. The CDR3 DNA reads as TGTGCCAGCAGCGTTGGCAGGGCCTCTTATGGCTACACCTTC.